Listed below are T cell receptor beta chains from one sample, sequenced in a study of regulatory T cells in long-lasting Graves disease. One entry per CDR3 protein results from TCRdb running MiXCR on the multiplex PCR reads. Among a few hundred thousand distinct CDR3 sequences listed, approximately 16% were seen once. Separately, the same data were catalogued under a study of T cells in Graves' hyperthyroidism and ophthalmopathy.

This specimen was peripheral blood mononuclear cells (PBMCs), taken at new diagnosis, from a patient treated with antithyroid drugs. These receptor sequences come from a man aged 35 to 55 with Graves disease. CDR3s include the opening cysteine and the closing phenylalanine or tryptophan. Fields, in order: V gene, D gene, clone size, J gene, CDR3 protein, CDR3 DNA. A D gene is named only where the DNA matches it firmly. Rows may omit the clone size; those that give it use once, few, many or a size class.

TRBV7-2,TRBD1,few,TRBJ1-2,CASSVRTGTNYGYTF,TGTGCCAGCAGCGTGCGGACAGGAACTAACTATGGCTACACCTTC
TRBV7-3,-,few,TRBJ2-2,CASSLVLGPNTGELFF,TGTGCCAGCAGCTTAGTTTTGGGACCGAACACCGGGGAGCTGTTTTTT
TRBV14,-,few,TRBJ1-4,CASSQDLGGGEKLFF,TGTGCCAGCAGCCAAGATTTGGGCGGTGGCGAAAAACTGTTTTTT
TRBV7-9,-,few,TRBJ2-7,CASSSGIYSYEQYF,TGTGCCAGCAGCTCGGGGATATACTCCTACGAGCAGTACTTC
TRBV4-3,TRBD1,few,TRBJ1-4,CASSQDGAGGMEKLFF,TGCGCCAGCAGCCAAGATGGGGCAGGGGGCATGGAAAAACTGTTTTTT
TRBV4-1,-,few,TRBJ2-5,CASSQDPWVETQYF,TGCGCCAGCAGCCAAGATCCCTGGGTGGAGACCCAGTACTTC
TRBV9,TRBD1,-,TRBJ1-4,CASTFRGQHNEKLFF,TGTGCCAGCACCTTTAGGGGACAGCATAATGAAAAACTGTTTTTT
TRBV7-8,-,many,TRBJ1-1,CASSGYRDPVNTEAFF,TGTGCCAGCAGCGGATACAGGGATCCCGTGAACACTGAAGCTTTCTTT
TRBV11-3,-,many,TRBJ2-4,CASSLAGGGKNIQYF,TGTGCCAGCAGCTTAGCCGGGGGTGGCAAAAACATTCAGTACTTC
TRBV2,-,many,TRBJ1-1,CASSVGLRAFF,TGTGCCAGCAGTGTGGGCTTGCGGGCTTTCTTT
TRBV7-8,TRBD1,many,TRBJ1-5,CASSSKTGQGSNQPQHF,TGTGCCAGCAGCTCAAAAACGGGACAGGGTAGCAATCAGCCCCAGCATTTT
TRBV29-1,-,-,TRBJ1-2,CSVEDAGIYGYTF,TGCAGCGTTGAAGACGCAGGAATATATGGCTACACCTTC
TRBV12-3/TRBV12-4,-,-,TRBJ1-2,CASSLRGQGSFLFYGYTF,TGTGCCAGCAGTTTAAGAGGGCAGGGTTCCTTTCTTTTTTATGGCTACACCTTC
TRBV7-9,-,-,TRBJ1-2,CASGAFGAYGYTF,TGTGCCAGCGGGGCCTTCGGGGCCTATGGCTACACCTTC
TRBV20-1,TRBD2,-,TRBJ2-3,CSARDPTSGGVSTDTQYF,TGCAGTGCTAGAGATCCCACTAGCGGGGGGGTGAGCACAGATACGCAGTATTTT
TRBV6-5,-,many,TRBJ2-2,CASSYSKGWQGPGELFF,TGTGCCAGCAGTTACTCGAAAGGTTGGCAAGGGCCCGGGGAGCTGTTTTTT
TRBV5-6,-,-,TRBJ2-1,CASSLEGDFYNEQFF,TGTGCCAGCAGCTTGGAGGGGGACTTCTACAATGAGCAGTTCTTC
TRBV6-2/TRBV6-3,-,many,TRBJ1-5,CASSYSTARGNQPQHF,TGTGCCAGCAGTTACTCGACAGCCCGGGGCAATCAGCCCCAGCATTTT
TRBV12-3/TRBV12-4,TRBD1,many,TRBJ2-1,CASSNTRDRGLGNEQFF,TGTGCCAGCAGTAACACCCGGGACAGGGGCTTGGGCAATGAGCAGTTCTTC
TRBV2,TRBD2,many,TRBJ2-5,CASSEGLAQETQYF,TGTGCCAGCAGTGAGGGACTAGCGCAAGAGACCCAGTACTTC
TRBV4-3,-,many,TRBJ2-7,CASSQDIGYEQYF,TGCGCCAGCAGCCAAGATATTGGCTACGAGCAGTACTTC
TRBV3-1,-,many,TRBJ2-7,CASSPWGAEEQYF,TGTGCCAGCAGCCCCTGGGGGGCTGAGGAGCAGTACTTC
TRBV19,TRBD1,-,TRBJ2-3,CASSIDLGRGLADTQYF,TGTGCCAGTAGTATAGATCTCGGAAGGGGGCTAGCAGATACGCAGTATTTT
TRBV6-1,TRBD2,many,TRBJ2-3,CASSEQTSGGVGDTQYF,TGTGCCAGCAGTGAACAGACTAGCGGGGGCGTGGGAGATACGCAGTATTTT
TRBV30,-,many,TRBJ1-2,CAWSDFRRNYGYTF,TGTGCCTGGAGTGATTTTCGCAGGAACTATGGCTACACCTTC
TRBV4-1,-,-,TRBJ1-5,CASSQGEGANNQPQHF,TGCGCCAGCAGCCAGGGAGAAGGGGCGAACAATCAGCCCCAGCATTTT
TRBV5-1,-,many,TRBJ2-6,CASSSGISGANVLTF,TGTGCCAGCAGTTCCGGAATCTCTGGGGCCAACGTCCTGACTTTC
TRBV30,TRBD1,many,TRBJ1-4,CAWGTGLGNEKLFF,TGTGCCTGGGGGACAGGGCTTGGTAATGAAAAACTGTTTTTT
TRBV7-9,-,many,TRBJ1-5,CASSYTGDQPQHF,TGTGCCAGCAGTTACACTGGGGACCAGCCCCAGCATTTT
TRBV10-3,-,many,TRBJ1-5,CAIRGDGEAPQHF,TGTGCCATCAGAGGGGACGGTGAAGCTCCCCAGCATTTT
TRBV27,-,few,TRBJ1-5,CASGPGESNQPQHF,TGTGCCAGCGGGCCGGGGGAAAGCAATCAGCCCCAGCATTTT
TRBV2,-,-,TRBJ2-1,CASRAGNPYNEQFF,TGTGCCAGCAGAGCCGGGAATCCTTACAATGAGCAGTTCTTC
TRBV5-6,-,few,TRBJ2-7,CASSLAPGRPWYEQYF,TGTGCCAGCAGCTTGGCGCCGGGCAGACCGTGGTACGAGCAGTACTTC
TRBV5-1,-,many,TRBJ2-7,CASSLDLATTYEQYF,TGCGCCAGCAGCTTGGATCTAGCGACCACCTACGAGCAGTACTTC
TRBV5-1,-,-,TRBJ1-2,CASSTRPRTDYGYTF,TGCGCCAGCAGCACCAGACCTAGGACAGACTATGGCTACACCTTC
TRBV7-8,-,many,TRBJ1-5,CASSLALGGQNNQPQHF,TGTGCCAGCAGCTTAGCCTTAGGAGGTCAGAACAATCAGCCCCAGCATTTT
TRBV19,-,few,TRBJ1-5,CASRPEAIYQPQHF,TGTGCCAGTCGCCCGGAAGCCATTTATCAACCCCAGCATTTT
TRBV11-2,-,-,TRBJ2-3,CASSPGHGTPDTQYF,TGTGCCAGCAGCCCGGGTCATGGAACCCCAGATACGCAGTATTTT
TRBV12-3/TRBV12-4,-,many,TRBJ1-5,CASSTGTVYQPQHF,TGTGCCAGCAGTACCGGGACGGTCTATCAGCCCCAGCATTTT
TRBV6-1,-,-,TRBJ2-7,CASGVAGNYEQYF,TGTGCCAGCGGTGTGGCAGGGAACTACGAGCAGTACTTC
TRBV6-5,TRBD2,-,TRBJ2-1,CASSYSSGGAYEQFF,TGTGCCAGCAGTTACTCTAGCGGGGGGGCTTATGAGCAGTTCTTC
TRBV28,TRBD2,many,TRBJ2-7,CASSFLAGGVYEQYF,TGTGCCAGCAGTTTCCTGGCGGGGGGGGTCTACGAGCAGTACTTC